These T cell receptor beta chains were read from a single sample in a study of blood T cell repertoires in COVID-19. TCRdb's copy holds only in-frame clones and misses some; the assay was immunoSEQ multiplex PCR. The sample consists of 200,000 to 300,000 clones, less than 90% of them appearing once. Sequencing was performed on peripheral blood. These TCRs come from a man in his sixties with acute or convalescent COVID-19. The CDR3 runs from the conserved cysteine through the conserved F or W. The D gene is left open where the match is weak. Only some rows state a clone size, as once, few, many or a class for expanded clones.

D gene: TRBD1
clone size: few
V gene: TRBV18
J gene: TRBJ2-3
CDR3 protein: CASSPPRDRSIGDTQYF
CDR3 DNA: TGTGCCAGCTCACCACCCCGGGACAGGTCCATAGGGGATACGCAGTATTTT

D gene: -
clone size: -
V gene: TRBV7-9
J gene: TRBJ1-1
CDR3 protein: CASSFYMNTEAFF
CDR3 DNA: TGTGCCAGCAGCTTTTACATGAACACTGAAGCTTTCTTT

D gene: TRBD2
clone size: -
V gene: TRBV7-7
J gene: TRBJ2-2
CDR3 protein: CASSSDPIWGGTGELFF
CDR3 DNA: TGTGCTAGCAGCTCGGACCCAATTTGGGGGGGCACCGGGGAGCTGTTTTTT

D gene: -
clone size: -
V gene: TRBV18
J gene: TRBJ2-3
CDR3 protein: CASSPRGGGADTQYF
CDR3 DNA: TGTGCCAGCTCACCTCGGGGCGGGGGCGCAGATACGCAGTATTTT

D gene: TRBD1
clone size: -
V gene: TRBV28
J gene: TRBJ1-2
CDR3 protein: CASSRQGDNYGYTF
CDR3 DNA: TGTGCCAGCAGCCGACAGGGGGATAACTATGGCTACACCTTC

D gene: -
clone size: -
V gene: TRBV20-1
J gene: TRBJ1-2
CDR3 protein: CSASTGNYGYTF
CDR3 DNA: TGCAGTGCTAGTACAGGGAACTATGGCTACACCTTC

D gene: TRBD2
clone size: -
V gene: TRBV27
J gene: TRBJ2-1
CDR3 protein: CASRLSGRGSYNEQFF
CDR3 DNA: TGTGCCAGCAGACTCAGCGGGAGGGGCTCCTACAATGAGCAGTTCTTC

D gene: TRBD2
clone size: -
V gene: TRBV28
J gene: TRBJ2-5
CDR3 protein: CASSPVEGGETQYF
CDR3 DNA: TGTGCCAGCAGCCCCGTCGAGGGAGGGGAGACCCAGTACTTC

D gene: -
clone size: -
V gene: TRBV6-1
J gene: TRBJ2-1
CDR3 protein: CASSDQDYNEQFF
CDR3 DNA: TGTGCCAGCAGTGACCAGGACTACAATGAGCAGTTCTTC

D gene: -
clone size: -
V gene: TRBV11-2
J gene: TRBJ2-5
CDR3 protein: CASSLDYQGQETQYF
CDR3 DNA: TGTGCCAGCAGCTTAGATTACCAGGGCCAAGAGACCCAGTACTTC

D gene: -
clone size: -
V gene: TRBV28
J gene: TRBJ1-4
CDR3 protein: CASSPSLGSEEKLFF
CDR3 DNA: TGTGCCAGCAGCCCAAGTTTGGGGAGTGAAGAAAAACTGTTTTTT

D gene: -
clone size: -
V gene: TRBV21-1
J gene: TRBJ1-1
CDR3 protein: CASSKGLVLVTEAFF
CDR3 DNA: TGTGCCAGCAGCAAAGGTTTGGTACTTGTCACTGAAGCTTTCTTT

D gene: -
clone size: -
V gene: TRBV5-1
J gene: TRBJ2-1
CDR3 protein: CASSFQAGVHNEQFF
CDR3 DNA: TGCGCCAGCAGCTTCCAGGCCGGCGTACACAATGAGCAGTTCTTC

D gene: -
clone size: few
V gene: TRBV6-2/TRBV6-3
J gene: TRBJ1-5
CDR3 protein: CASSFPEGAYSNQPQHF
CDR3 DNA: TGTGCCAGCAGTTTCCCCGAAGGGGCATATAGCAATCAGCCCCAGCATTTT

D gene: TRBD2
clone size: -
V gene: TRBV7-3
J gene: TRBJ2-3
CDR3 protein: CASSFSGARTDTQYF
CDR3 DNA: TGTGCCAGCAGCTTTAGCGGGGCCCGCACAGATACGCAGTATTTT

D gene: -
clone size: -
V gene: TRBV19
J gene: TRBJ2-5
CDR3 protein: CASRPGHTYQETQYF
CDR3 DNA: TGTGCCAGTAGACCGGGACACACGTACCAAGAGACCCAGTACTTC

D gene: TRBD1
clone size: -
V gene: TRBV6-5
J gene: TRBJ2-4
CDR3 protein: CASADRGPNIQYF
CDR3 DNA: TGTGCCAGTGCGGACAGGGGCCCCAACATTCAGTACTTC

D gene: -
clone size: -
V gene: TRBV5-4
J gene: TRBJ1-1
CDR3 protein: CASSPRIPFTLRNTEAFF
CDR3 DNA: TGTGCCAGCAGCCCCCGAATACCTTTTACTTTGCGGAACACTGAAGCTTTCTTT

D gene: -
clone size: -
V gene: TRBV18
J gene: TRBJ2-5
CDR3 protein: CASSPIGAGFQETQYF
CDR3 DNA: TGTGCCAGCTCACCGATTGGCGCGGGATTCCAAGAGACCCAGTACTTC

D gene: -
clone size: -
V gene: TRBV9
J gene: TRBJ2-1
CDR3 protein: CASSVRQSSYNEQFF
CDR3 DNA: TGTGCCAGCAGCGTGCGACAGAGCTCCTACAATGAGCAGTTCTTC

D gene: -
clone size: -
V gene: TRBV29-1
J gene: TRBJ2-7
CDR3 protein: CSGGTLYEQYF
CDR3 DNA: TGCAGCGGAGGGACACTCTACGAGCAGTACTTC

D gene: -
clone size: -
V gene: TRBV5-5
J gene: TRBJ1-3
CDR3 protein: CASSLTGNTIYF
CDR3 DNA: TGTGCCAGCAGCTTGACAGGAAACACCATATATTTT

D gene: -
clone size: -
V gene: TRBV5-5
J gene: TRBJ2-7
CDR3 protein: CASSFMRSGSYEQYF
CDR3 DNA: TGTGCCAGCAGCTTCATGCGAAGCGGCTCCTACGAGCAGTACTTC

D gene: TRBD2
clone size: -
V gene: TRBV6-6
J gene: TRBJ2-3
CDR3 protein: CASTRTSGSDTQYF
CDR3 DNA: TGTGCCAGCACTAGGACTAGCGGGTCAGATACGCAGTATTTT

D gene: -
clone size: -
V gene: TRBV18
J gene: TRBJ1-2
CDR3 protein: CASSPIPSLTGTLNYGYTF
CDR3 DNA: TGTGCCAGCTCACCTATCCCAAGCTTAACCGGGACATTAAACTATGGCTACACCTTC

D gene: TRBD2
clone size: -
V gene: TRBV11-2
J gene: TRBJ2-7
CDR3 protein: CASSERLASEQYF
CDR3 DNA: TGTGCCAGCAGCGAACGACTAGCCTCCGAGCAGTACTTC